Listed here are 22 T cell receptor beta chains from one sample, sequenced in a study of memory CD4+ T cells and cytomegalovirus serostatus. The sort gate was single viable CD3+CD4+CD8-CD45RO+ cells for memory CD4+ T cells. TCRdb's table, derived via immunoSEQ multiplex PCR, lists solely in-frame clones and lacks some. Among about 45,000 clones, just under 80% were seen once, and the ten largest hold around 0.91%. Sequences were obtained from memory CD4+ T cells from blood. The source of these receptors is an adult in good health and CMV-seronegative.

The rearrangement joins TRBV7-3 to TRBJ1-1; D gene unclear. Germline CDR1 reads SGHTA; CDR2 reads FQGTGA. The V end lost 5 bases, the J end lost 0 bases, and 19 bases lay between the germline ends. CDR3 size: 17 residues. The chain's CDR3 is CASSPPPRTGLNTEAFF. DNA of the CDR3: TGTGCCAGCAGCCCGCCGCCCCGGACGGGGTTGAACACTGAAGCTTTCTTT.

This chain uses TRBV6-6 with TRBJ1-2, with D possibly TRBD1 on 5 matching bases. Germline loops: CDR1 MNHNY, CDR2 SVGAGI (reference sequence). CDR3 size: 15 residues. Trimming removed 6 bases at V and 0 bases at J, with 14 bases between. DNA of the CDR3: TGTGCCAGCAGCCCTGTGAGGGACCCTAACTATGGCTACACCTTC. This encodes CASSPVRDPNYGYTF.

The V and J genes are TRBV11-3 and TRBJ2-7; TRBD1 matches at 8 bases. V lost 1 base, J lost 3 bases, and 5 bases stayed unmatched. This CDR3 spans 15 amino acids. The germline V gene encodes CDR1 SGHNT and CDR2 YENEEA. The CDR3: CASSLGTGGFYEQYF. The CDR3 DNA reads as TGTGCCAGCAGCTTAGGTACAGGGGGTTTCTACGAGCAGTACTTC.

This sequence joins TRBV6-6 and TRBJ1-5; D is uncertain. V lost 5 bases to trimming and J lost 0 bases, with 8 bases between them. CDR3 length: 14 amino acids. CDR1 and CDR2 (germline): MNHNY, SVGAGI (reference sequence). CDR3 residues: CASSDVHSNQPQHF. In nucleotides, the CDR3 is TGTGCCAGCAGTGACGTACATAGCAATCAGCCCCAGCATTTT.

This chain links TRBV6-6 with TRBJ2-3; TRBD2 agrees at 14 bases. Germline V gene lookup returns CDR1 MNHNY and CDR2 SVGAGI (reference sequence). V was pared by 5 bases and J by 5 bases, with 6 bases of the junction left unmatched. The length of the CDR3 is 16 residues. CDR3 sequence reads: CASSPRTSGGLDTQYF. The CDR3 nucleotides are TGTGCCAGCAGTCCCCGGACTAGCGGGGGGTTAGATACGCAGTATTTT.

The chain carries TRBV28 and TRBJ2-1, with TRBD2 matching 8 bases. The V segment lost 6 bases and the J segment 2 bases; nucleotides outside the gene matches: 6. The germline V gene has CDR1 MDHEN and CDR2 SYDVKM. The CDR3 runs to 15 residues. The CDR3 DNA is TGTGCCAGCAGAATAAGCGGGAGTCCCTACAATGAGCAGTTCTTC. Encoded protein: CASRISGSPYNEQFF.

This clone was found a few times. CDR3 loop: CSGRENTEAFF. CDR3 nucleotide sequence: TGCAGTGGGAGGGAGAACACTGAAGCTTTCTTT. The chain couples TRBV20-1 to TRBJ1-1; D unclear. With 7 bases removed from V and 1 base from J, the gap between germline ends came to 7 bases. Germline V gene data show CDR1 as DFQATT and CDR2 as SNEGSKA (reference sequence). This CDR3 has 11 amino acids.

A few counts support this clone. V and J are TRBV30 and TRBJ1-1, with D maybe TRBD1 (6 bases). Germline-derived CDR1 and CDR2 are GTSNPN and SVGIG (reference sequence). The CDR3 loop spans 14 amino acids. Trimming took 3 bases from V and 0 from J, leaving 11 bases between them. The CDR3 here is CAWSPGQLNTEAFF. In DNA form, the CDR3 reads TGTGCCTGGAGCCCAGGACAGTTGAACACTGAAGCTTTCTTT.

The rearrangement links TRBV7-2 to TRBJ1-2; 8 bases fit TRBD1. V dropped 1 base and J dropped 0; count of bases not matched to a gene: 1. The CDR3 spans 15 residues. From germline, CDR1 is SGHTA and CDR2 FQGNSA. The CDR3 nucleotides read TGTGCCAGCAGCTTAGTACAGGGGGCTAACTATGGCTACACCTTC. This encodes CASSLVQGANYGYTF.

The rearrangement joins TRBV2 to TRBJ1-5, with 7 bases lining up with TRBD1. Germline V gives CDR1 SNHLY, CDR2 FYNNEI. The CDR3 totals 16 residues. The J segment lost 3 bases and the V segment lost 7 bases, leaving 12 bases of the junction unmatched. CDR3 in DNA: TGTGCCAGCAAGAAGGAGACAGGGAGGTACAATCAGCCCCAGCATTTT. Protein sequence: CASKKETGRYNQPQHF.

The V and J genes are TRBV28 and TRBJ2-6; no clear D gene. The length of the CDR3 is 16 residues. The V and J ends lost 6 bases and 4 bases respectively, with 16 bases between them. Germline-derived CDR1 and CDR2 are MDHEN and SYDVKM. The CDR3 here is CASSPFQRSGANVLTF. CDR3 in DNA: TGTGCCAGCAGCCCCTTCCAACGGTCCGGGGCCAACGTCCTGACTTTC.

The V gene is TRBV7-8, the J gene TRBJ2-1, with 14 nucleotides matching TRBD2. Germline CDR1 is SGHVS and CDR2 is FQNEAQ. V trimming: 6 bases; J trimming: 8 bases; junction bases outside the gene matches: 12. The CDR3 loop spans 17 amino acids. The CDR3 reads CASRRLAGGLRSHEQFF. Written as DNA, the CDR3 is TGTGCCAGCAGGAGACTAGCGGGGGGGCTGAGGTCCCATGAGCAGTTCTTC.

This clone came up a few times. CDR3 sequence reads: CSVYDSGTEAFF. CDR3 DNA sequence: TGCAGCGTATATGACAGTGGCACTGAAGCTTTCTTT. V is TRBV29-1 and J is TRBJ1-1; maybe TRBD1 (5 bases). Germline lookup yields CDR1 SQVTM and CDR2 ANQGSEA. The CDR3 sequence is 12 residues long. The ends were cut back, 6 bases at V and 4 bases at J, with 12 bases in the middle.

V usage is TRBV28 and J usage is TRBJ2-7; D perhaps matches TRBD1 (6 bases). The CDR3 covers 19 residues. Trimming took off 1 base at V and 0 bases at J, with 22 bases between the two ends. Germline V gives CDR1 MDHEN, CDR2 SYDVKM. Here the CDR3 reads CASSLFVRWGQKHSYEQYF. CDR3 nucleotides: TGTGCCAGCAGTTTATTTGTTCGGTGGGGGCAGAAACACTCCTACGAGCAGTACTTC.

The CDR3 DNA sequence: TGCGCCAGCAGCTTGGCAGGGGTGATTTACACTGAAGCTTTCTTT. Translated, it gives CASSLAGVIYTEAFF. The rearrangement uses TRBV5-1 and TRBJ1-1; maybe TRBD1 (6 bases). The CDR3 extends over 15 amino acids. The V end was cut by 0 bases, the J end by 3 bases, with 12 bases between. CDR1 is SGHRS, CDR2 YFSETQ, per germline.

J is TRBJ2-1 and V is TRBV11-2; TRBD2 matches at 10 bases. The CDR3 totals 15 residues. Germline V gene lookup returns CDR1 SGHAT and CDR2 FQNNGV. V lost 5 bases to trimming and J lost 10 bases; unmatched junction nucleotides: 11. CDR3 nucleotides: TGTGCCAGCAGCCCCTATAGCGGGGGGCCCTTCGAGCAGTTCTTC. Protein product: CASSPYSGGPFEQFF.

The chain is built from TRBV27 and TRBJ2-2; D not certain. Trimming pared 2 bases from V and 0 bases from J, leaving 13 bases between. The length of the CDR3 is 17 residues. Germline loops: CDR1 MNHEY, CDR2 SMNVEV (reference sequence). The CDR3: CASSLRLLWANTGELFF. Written as DNA, the CDR3 is TGTGCCAGCAGTTTACGACTCCTTTGGGCGAACACCGGGGAGCTGTTTTTT.

The rearrangement links TRBV5-8 to TRBJ2-7; weak D call: TRBD2 (5 bases). V was shortened by 4 bases and J by 2 bases, with 10 bases between the two germline ends. CDR1 is SGHTS, CDR2 YDEGEE, per germline. There are 13 residues in the CDR3. DNA for the CDR3: TGTGCCAGCAGCGCTATGCGGGCCTACGAGCAGTACTTC. It is translated as CASSAMRAYEQYF.

The chain employs TRBV19 and TRBJ1-4, with 10 bases identical to TRBD1. Germline V gene lookup returns CDR1 LNHDA and CDR2 SQIVND (reference sequence). The V and J ends lost 3 bases and 5 bases, in that order; junction bases with no gene match: 3. This CDR3 comprises 15 residues. CDR3 loop: CASSMMGQGNEKLFF. DNA of the CDR3: TGTGCCAGTAGTATGATGGGACAGGGGAATGAAAAACTGTTTTTT.

In DNA form, the CDR3 reads TGTGCCAGCAGAAGAGACAGGGGCTCGTTTACCGGGGAGCTGTTTTTT. Translated: CASRRDRGSFTGELFF. The chain couples TRBV28 to TRBJ2-2, with 8 bases aligning to TRBD1. V gave up 6 bases and J gave up 5 bases; unmatched junction bases: 11. Looked up from germline, CDR1 is MDHEN and CDR2 is SYDVKM. This CDR3 comprises 16 residues.

The chain carries TRBV11-2 and TRBJ2-7; TRBD1 is a possible D gene (6 bases). V lost 0 bases, J lost 4 bases, and 10 bases lay in between. Germline V gives CDR1 SGHAT, CDR2 FQNNGV. The CDR3 extends over 14 amino acids. The CDR3 bases are TGTGCCAGCAGCTTAGAAGGGGGATCTTACGAGCAGTACTTC. It is translated as CASSLEGGSYEQYF.

The rearrangement links TRBV5-1 to TRBJ1-2; D call uncertain. Germline V gene lookup returns CDR1 SGHRS and CDR2 YFSETQ. The CDR3 has 13 amino acids. Trimming pared 4 bases from V and 9 bases from J, leaving 16 bases between. For the CDR3, the DNA is TGCGCCAGCAGCCCATCGCAATTGGGCCGCTACACCTTC. Encoded protein: CASSPSQLGRYTF.